This paragraph reports one T cell receptor beta chain. The antigen it binds to is not known. No clone much larger than this one lies a single base away; base qualities are absent. The data stem from a study of lymphopenia after photon versus proton radiotherapy (dated by TCRdb to 2018 to 2020). Concerning the study at large: Photon and proton radiation therapy were compared by the study for their immunological effects in patients with gastrointestinal tumors who developed high-grade lymphopenia. The 20 or so patients in the cohort had gastrointestinal tumors, were treated with either photon or proton therapy, and subsequently developed lymphopenia. The goal of the study was to describe how the two radiation modalities differ in their effects on the immune system.

General conclusions and limits of the study: The survival association was assessed only in patients who died, and better survival with proton therapy was presented by the authors as a possibility rather than a demonstrated result. During treatment, patients who received proton therapy stayed relatively stable, whereas patients who received photon therapy lost naive T cells and TCR diversity and gained effector/memory populations. Across the cohort, a larger post-nadir drop in TCR diversity was inversely correlated with overall survival time among patients who died. After the lymphocyte count nadir, photon-treated repertoires showed oligoclonal expansion, especially of CD8+ Temra cells, which drove the drop in diversity.

Libraries were prepared through the immunoSEQ multiplex PCR assay. Deep sequencing of rearranged TCR beta loci, alongside multiparametric flow cytometry, was used to profile T cell repertoires. Sourced from immuneACCESS, this table was stored by TCRdb with only in-frame sequences that have V and J called. A share of the clones is absent; for the studies checked, an unresolved V gene accounts for under half, and the remainder has no known explanation. This sample comprises over 50,000 clones, approximately 84% of them detected only once. The top ten clonotypes cover 2% to 3% of the sample. Unmatched junction bases come to 4, with V trimmed by 4 bases and J by 0 bases. Its CDR3 holds 15 amino acids, cysteine through phenylalanine. Left in the record is the CDR3 DNA by itself, 45 bases read in frame from the first base. CDR1 and CDR2 (SEHNR, FQNEAQ) derive from the germline V gene (reference sequence).

The chain links TRBV7-9 with TRBJ2-7, with 9 central nucleotides matching TRBD1. The starting material was peripheral blood, obtained from a patient treated with photon-based radiotherapy. This sequence originates from a middle-aged man with gastric cancer. The CDR3 loop reads CASSSGTGFSYEQYF. Read as DNA, the sequence is TGTGCCAGCAGCTCCGGGACAGGGTTCTCCTACGAGCAGTACTTC.